A selection of T cell receptor beta chains follows, all from one sample in a study of blood T cells in healthy people across ages. TCRdb ran MiXCR on the 5' RACE reads and lists one entry per CDR3 protein. The sample contains hundreds of thousands of distinct CDR3 sequences, about 42% of which appear only once. The sequenced sample consisted of blood. These receptors came from a woman aged 60-75 years in good health. The CDR3 runs from the conserved cysteine through the conserved F or W. The D gene is left open where the match is weak. For some rows the clone size is stated as once, few or many, or as a class when expanded; others skip it.

V,size,J,D,CDR3,DNA
TRBV3-1,NA,TRBJ2-3,TRBD2,CDSSRAGVSTDTQYF,TGTGACAGCAGCCGAGCGGGAGTGAGCACAGATACGCAGTATTTT
TRBV25-1,NA,TRBJ2-3,NA,CASSLHTSGTQYF,TGTGCCAGCAGCCTGCACACAAGTGGTACGCAGTATTTT
TRBV13,NA,TRBJ1-1,NA,CASSLVTVYTEAFF,TGTGCCAGCAGCTTAGTTACAGTATACACTGAAGCTTTCTTT
TRBV10-1,few,TRBJ2-3,TRBD2,CASSDPGTTPDTQYF,TGCGCCAGCAGTGACCCGGGGACTACCCCAGATACGCAGTATTTT
TRBV4-1,few,TRBJ2-7,NA,CASSQGESSYEQYF,TGCGCCAGCAGCCAGGGGGAAAGCTCCTACGAGCAGTACTTC
TRBV7-2,NA,TRBJ2-3,NA,CASSYTATDTQYF,TGTGCCAGCAGCTACACTGCCACAGATACGCAGTATTTT
TRBV20-1,once,TRBJ1-1,NA,CSAMFSGRDTEAFF,TGCAGTGCTATGTTTTCGGGGCGAGACACTGAAGCTTTCTTT
TRBV20-1,few,TRBJ2-1,NA,CSARDHTLSSYNEQFF,TGCAGTGCTAGAGATCACACCTTAAGCTCCTACAATGAGCAGTTCTTC
TRBV29-1,NA,TRBJ2-7,TRBD1,CGVTDQGQGYEQYF,TGCGGCGTTACTGATCAGGGACAGGGCTACGAGCAGTACTTC
TRBV3-1,NA,TRBJ2-7,NA,CASSQDPSFSYEQYF,TGTGCCAGCAGCCAAGACCCCTCCTTTTCCTACGAGCAGTACTTC
TRBV5-1,few,TRBJ1-2,NA,CASSLGTLDRGYTF,TGCGCCAGCAGCTTGGGGACCCTCGACCGTGGCTACACCTTC
TRBV6-5,NA,TRBJ2-3,NA,CASSSIAPANVGTDTQYF,TGTGCCAGCAGTTCTATAGCACCCGCCAACGTTGGCACAGATACGCAGTATTTT
TRBV12-3/TRBV12-4,NA,TRBJ1-4,NA,CASRGTGDYNEKLFF,TGTGCCAGCAGGGGAACAGGAGACTATAATGAAAAACTGTTTTTT
TRBV27,NA,TRBJ2-7,NA,CASSLPGGSAEQYF,TGTGCCAGCAGTTTACCAGGGGGGAGTGCGGAGCAGTACTTC
TRBV5-1,NA,TRBJ2-2,NA,CASSLELISTNTGELFF,TGCGCCAGCAGCTTGGAGCTGATTAGCACGAACACCGGGGAGCTGTTTTTT
TRBV20-1,few,TRBJ2-4,TRBD2,CSAVRLGGRPPKEQYF,TGCAGTGCTGTACGACTAGGCGGGAGGCCCCCAAAGGAGCAGTACTTC
TRBV7-2,NA,TRBJ2-5,TRBD2,CASSSGTNPNNYQETRYF,TGTGCCAGCAGCTCCGGGACTAACCCGAACAATTACCAAGAGACCCGGTACTTC
TRBV20-1,NA,TRBJ2-7,NA,CSVMGRASYEQYF,TGCAGTGTCATGGGGCGGGCTTCCTACGAGCAGTACTTC
TRBV12-3/TRBV12-4,NA,TRBJ2-7,TRBD1,CVSSLLGTGKPYEQYF,TGTGTCAGCAGTTTACTCGGGACAGGTAAACCCTACGAGCAGTACTTC
TRBV11-2,NA,TRBJ2-5,NA,CASSLEARRQETQYF,TGTGCCAGCAGCTTAGAGGCCCGCCGGCAAGAGACCCAGTACTTC
TRBV9,few,TRBJ1-5,NA,CASSTSRGEGQPQHF,TGTGCCAGCAGCACCTCTAGAGGGGAGGGACAGCCCCAGCATTTT
TRBV5-1,few,TRBJ2-3,NA,CASSLGGETDTQYF,TGCGCCAGCAGCTTGGGAGGGGAAACAGATACGCAGTATTTT